This T cell receptor (beta chain) was recovered during a study of cytomegalovirus exposure and HLA in healthy donors. Notes on the study in general: A later analysis reportedly found fewer N-insertions in an Asian-associated ancestry cluster than the roughly 680-donor mean.

Concerning this clone itself: Its specificity is unknown.

This PCR relied on a set of 60 Vbeta primers and 13 Jbeta primers. Only in-frame clones appear in the TCRdb table, and some are missing; sequencing was by immunoSEQ multiplex PCR. The data show around 190,000 clones, about 86% seen once. The receptor was derived from a man in his forties in good health and CMV-seropositive. Specimen: PBMCs.

The CDR3 here is CASSLGFGSNQPQHF. In DNA, the CDR3 is TGCGCCAGCAGCTTGGGATTCGGGAGCAATCAGCCCCAGCATTTT. The chain recombines TRBV5-1 with TRBJ1-5; D unclear. V was pared by 0 bases and J by 1 base, with 8 bases between. CDR1 is SGHRS, CDR2 YFSETQ, per germline. The CDR3 runs 15 residues.